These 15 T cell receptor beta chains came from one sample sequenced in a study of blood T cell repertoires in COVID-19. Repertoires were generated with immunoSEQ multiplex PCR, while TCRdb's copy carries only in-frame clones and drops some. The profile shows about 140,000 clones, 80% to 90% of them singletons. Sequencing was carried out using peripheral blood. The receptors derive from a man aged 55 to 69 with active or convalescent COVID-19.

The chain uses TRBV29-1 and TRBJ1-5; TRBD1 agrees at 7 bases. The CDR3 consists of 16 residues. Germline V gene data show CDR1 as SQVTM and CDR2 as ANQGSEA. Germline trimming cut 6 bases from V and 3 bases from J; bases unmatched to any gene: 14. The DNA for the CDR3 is TGCAGCGTCTTATCGGGGGACAGAAAAAACAATCAGCCCCAGCATTTT. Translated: CSVLSGDRKNNQPQHF.

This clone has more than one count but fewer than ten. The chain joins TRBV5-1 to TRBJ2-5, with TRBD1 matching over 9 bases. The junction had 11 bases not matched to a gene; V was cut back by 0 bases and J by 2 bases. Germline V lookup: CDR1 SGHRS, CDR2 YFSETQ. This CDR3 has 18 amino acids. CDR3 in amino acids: CASSLVGAGTGSQETQYF. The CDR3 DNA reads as TGCGCCAGCAGCTTGGTGGGGGCCGGGACAGGGTCTCAAGAGACCCAGTACTTC. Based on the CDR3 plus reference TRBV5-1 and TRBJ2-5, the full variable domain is KAGVTQTPRYLIKTRGQQVTLSCSPISGHRSVSWYQQTPGQGLQFLFEYFSETQRNKGNFPGRFSGRQFSNSRSEMNVSTLELGDSALYLCASSLVGAGTGSQETQYFGPGTRLLVL.

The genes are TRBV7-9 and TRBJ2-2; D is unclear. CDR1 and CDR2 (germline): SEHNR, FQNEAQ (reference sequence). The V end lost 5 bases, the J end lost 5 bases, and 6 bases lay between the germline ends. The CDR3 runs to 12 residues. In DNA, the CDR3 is TGTGCCAGCAGCCTAAATACCGGGGAGCTGTTTTTT. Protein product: CASSLNTGELFF.

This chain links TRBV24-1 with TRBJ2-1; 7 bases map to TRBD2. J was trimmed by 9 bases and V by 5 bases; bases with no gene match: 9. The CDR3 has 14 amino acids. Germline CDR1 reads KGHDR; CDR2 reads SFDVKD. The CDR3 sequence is CATSVGGREREQFF. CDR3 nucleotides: TGTGCCACCAGTGTGGGGGGGAGGGAGCGTGAGCAGTTCTTC.

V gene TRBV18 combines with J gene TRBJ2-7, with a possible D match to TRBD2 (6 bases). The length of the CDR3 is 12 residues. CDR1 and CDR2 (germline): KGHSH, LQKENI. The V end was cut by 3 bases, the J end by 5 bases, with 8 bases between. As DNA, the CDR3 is TGTGCCAGCTCACCGACTAGAAACGAGCAGTACGTC. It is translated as CASSPTRNEQYV.

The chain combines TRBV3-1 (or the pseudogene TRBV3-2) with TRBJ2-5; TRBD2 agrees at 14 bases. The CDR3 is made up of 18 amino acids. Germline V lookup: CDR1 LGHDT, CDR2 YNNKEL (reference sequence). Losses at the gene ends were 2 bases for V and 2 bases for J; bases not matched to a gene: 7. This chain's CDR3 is CASSQRSGLAGAQETQYF. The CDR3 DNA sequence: TGTGCCAGCAGCCAAAGATCGGGACTAGCGGGGGCTCAAGAGACCCAGTACTTC.

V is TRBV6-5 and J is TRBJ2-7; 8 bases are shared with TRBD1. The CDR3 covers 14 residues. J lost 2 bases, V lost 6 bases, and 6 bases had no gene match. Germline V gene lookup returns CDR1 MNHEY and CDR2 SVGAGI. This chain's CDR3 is CASSGQGYTYEQYV. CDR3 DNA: TGTGCCAGCAGCGGACAGGGATATACCTACGAGCAGTACGTC.

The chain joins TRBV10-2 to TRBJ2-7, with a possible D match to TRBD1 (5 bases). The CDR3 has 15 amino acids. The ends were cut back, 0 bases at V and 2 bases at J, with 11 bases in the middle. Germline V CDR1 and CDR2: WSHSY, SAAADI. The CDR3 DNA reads TGCGCCAGCAGTGAGTCGGTGGACAAAACCTACGAGCAGTACTTC. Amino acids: CASSESVDKTYEQYF.

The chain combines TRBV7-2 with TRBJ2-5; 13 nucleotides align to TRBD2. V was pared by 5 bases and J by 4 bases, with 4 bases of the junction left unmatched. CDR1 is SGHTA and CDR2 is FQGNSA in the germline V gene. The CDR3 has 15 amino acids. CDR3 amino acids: CASSPGLAGRETQYF. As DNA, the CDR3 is TGTGCCAGCAGCCCGGGACTAGCGGGACGAGAGACCCAGTACTTC.

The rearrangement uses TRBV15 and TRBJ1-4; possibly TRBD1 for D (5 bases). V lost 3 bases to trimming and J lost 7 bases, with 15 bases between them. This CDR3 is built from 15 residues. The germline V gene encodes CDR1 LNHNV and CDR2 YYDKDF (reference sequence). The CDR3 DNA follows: TGTGCCACCAGCAGGGAAGGGGCCAGACTTGAAAAACTGTTTTTT. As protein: CATSREGARLEKLFF.

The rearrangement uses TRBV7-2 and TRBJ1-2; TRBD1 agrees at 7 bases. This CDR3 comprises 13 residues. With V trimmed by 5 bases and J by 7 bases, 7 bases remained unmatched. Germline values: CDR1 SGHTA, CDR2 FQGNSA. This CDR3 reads CASSKTGASGYTF. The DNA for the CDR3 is TGTGCCAGCAGCAAAACAGGGGCTAGTGGCTACACCTTC.

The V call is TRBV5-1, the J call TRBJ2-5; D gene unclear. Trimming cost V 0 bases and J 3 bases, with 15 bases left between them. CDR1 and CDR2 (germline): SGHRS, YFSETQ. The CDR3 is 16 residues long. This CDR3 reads CASSLGGAKTKETQYF. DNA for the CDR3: TGCGCCAGCAGCTTGGGTGGTGCCAAAACAAAAGAGACCCAGTACTTC.

Here the CDR3 reads CASSYREGDTQYF. The CDR3, as DNA: TGTGCCAGCAGTTACCGGGAGGGGGATACGCAGTATTTT. V is TRBV6-5 and J is TRBJ2-3, with TRBD2 identical over 8 bases. There are 13 residues in the CDR3. The trim removed 2 bases at V and 6 bases at J, leaving 1 base unmatched. CDR1 MNHEY and CDR2 SVGAGI come from the germline V gene.

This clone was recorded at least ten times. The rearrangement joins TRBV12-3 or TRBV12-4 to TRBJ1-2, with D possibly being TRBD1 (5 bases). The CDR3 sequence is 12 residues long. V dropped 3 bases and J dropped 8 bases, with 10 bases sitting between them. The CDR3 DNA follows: TGTGCCAGCAGTTTGGGAGGGGCGGGCTACACCTTC. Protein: CASSLGGAGYTF.

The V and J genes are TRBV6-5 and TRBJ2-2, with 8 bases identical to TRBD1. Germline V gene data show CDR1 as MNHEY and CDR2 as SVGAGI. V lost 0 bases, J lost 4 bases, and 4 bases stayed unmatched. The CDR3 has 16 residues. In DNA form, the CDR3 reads TGTGCCAGCAGTTACTCGGGGACAGGCGCCACCGGGGAGCTGTTTTTT. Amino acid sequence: CASSYSGTGATGELFF.